This T cell receptor (beta chain) was recorded in a study of OX40 agonist ivuxolimab in advanced cancers. Study as a whole: Patients in dose escalation had liver, melanoma, kidney or head and neck cancers.

The protocol was immunoSEQ multiplex PCR, while the TCRdb copy is restricted to in-frame clones and leaves out a portion. The repertoire has 45,000 to 65,000 clones, 60% to 80% of them found once; the top ten carry around 2.5%. V shed 4 bases, J shed 4 bases, and the junction held 3 bases outside the gene matches. CDR1 and CDR2 (germline): SGHRS, YFSETQ. The CDR3 sequence is 13 residues long. The sequenced sample was CD4+ or CD8+ T cells sorted from blood, obtained in a trial of the OX40 agonist ivuxolimab. The rearrangement joins TRBV5-1 to TRBJ2-3; TRBD1 matches 7 bases. The sequence derives from an adult with an advanced solid tumor such as melanoma, head and neck, liver or kidney cancer. CDR3 in amino acids: CASSGTGADTQYF. The DNA for the CDR3 is TGCGCCAGCAGCGGAACAGGGGCAGATACGCAGTATTTT.